The 23 T cell receptor beta chains in this list originate from one sample, sequenced in a study of blood T cell repertoires in COVID-19. Assay: immunoSEQ multiplex PCR; the TCRdb copy retains only in-frame clones and omits some. The table lists approximately 330,000 clones, nearly 90% of them singletons. The sequencing input was peripheral blood. The receptors were gathered from a woman in her thirties or forties with COVID-19, enrolled during active disease.

This sequence joins TRBV12-3 or TRBV12-4 and TRBJ1-2; TRBD1 matches at 8 bases. V lost 5 bases and J lost 6; bases outside the gene matches: 5. The CDR3 runs 13 residues. The CDR3 bases are TGTGCCAGCAGTCCGACAGGGGTTGATGGCTACACCTTC. Its protein is CASSPTGVDGYTF.

The V gene is TRBV10-2, the J gene TRBJ1-4; 7 nucleotides match TRBD1. This CDR3 has 13 residues. V dropped 2 bases and J dropped 12; count of bases not matched to a gene: 6. Germline values: CDR1 WSHSY, CDR2 SAAADI. The CDR3 bases are TGCGCCAGCAGTGAGCCCCTGGGACAGCAACTGTTTTTT. Encoded protein: CASSEPLGQQLFF.

In its sample, this clone was seen once. The chain combines TRBV29-1 with TRBJ1-1, with no clear D. Germline V gene lookup returns CDR1 SQVTM and CDR2 ANQGSEA. The CDR3 sequence is 12 residues long. V lost 3 bases and J lost 5, with 10 bases in between. Written as DNA, the CDR3 is TGCAGCGTTGAGAGGGAAGGTACTGAAGCTTTCTTT. This sequence encodes CSVEREGTEAFF.

CDR3 sequence (DNA): TGCGCCAGCAGCTTGCAGGGTTTCTATGGCTACACCTTC. This sequence encodes CASSLQGFYGYTF. The chain recombines TRBV5-1 with TRBJ1-2; TRBD1 is a possible D gene (5 bases). V lost 1 base, J lost 4 bases, and 8 bases lay in between. Germline V lookup: CDR1 SGHRS, CDR2 YFSETQ. This CDR3 is 13 amino acids long.

The chain couples TRBV5-1 to TRBJ2-5; 7 nucleotides line up with TRBD1. CDR1 SGHRS and CDR2 YFSETQ come from the germline V gene. The J segment lost 2 bases and the V segment lost 7 bases, leaving 5 bases of the junction unmatched. The CDR3 loop spans 13 amino acids. The CDR3 region is CASERDRQETQYF. The CDR3 nucleotides read TGCGCCAGCGAAAGGGACAGACAAGAGACCCAGTACTTC.

The chain employs TRBV19 and TRBJ2-4; D possibly corresponds to TRBD2 (6 bases). Trimming removed 6 bases at V and 3 bases at J, with 6 bases between. The germline V gene has CDR1 LNHDA and CDR2 SQIVND (reference sequence). CDR3 size: 12 residues. CDR3 bases: TGTGCCAGTAGGGAGGGCAAAAACATTCAGTACTTC. Translated, it gives CASREGKNIQYF.

V and J are TRBV7-9 and TRBJ1-6; 8 bases map to TRBD1. The CDR3 sequence is 14 residues long. Germline lookup yields CDR1 SEHNR and CDR2 FQNEAQ (reference sequence). V gave up 5 bases and J gave up 9 bases; unmatched junction bases: 6. The CDR3 DNA reads as TGTGCCAGCAGCCAGGGACAGGACGTTTCACCCCTCCACTTT. This sequence encodes CASSQGQDVSPLHF.

The chain recombines TRBV18 with TRBJ1-2; maybe TRBD1 (5 bases). Germline V gene data show CDR1 as KGHSH and CDR2 as LQKENI. This CDR3 is built from 14 residues. V was clipped by 3 bases and J by 8 bases, with 16 bases between them. The CDR3 sequence is CASSPIAGSEGYTF. The DNA of the CDR3 is TGTGCCAGCTCACCCATTGCAGGGTCGGAAGGCTACACCTTC. The full variable domain, completed using reference TRBV18 and TRBJ1-2, is NAGVMQNPRHLVRRRGQEARLRCSPMKGHSHVYWYRQLPEEGLKFMVYLQKENIIDESGMPKERFSAEFPKEGPSILRIQQVVRGDSAAYFCASSPIAGSEGYTFGSGTRLTVV.

The V and J genes are TRBV30 and TRBJ2-3; 8 nucleotides align to TRBD2. Germline CDR1 is GTSNPN and CDR2 is SVGIG (reference sequence). Germline trimming cut 0 bases from V and 4 bases from J; bases unmatched to any gene: 9. The CDR3 has 16 amino acids. The CDR3 protein is CAWSVPGGAPPDTQYF. The CDR3 DNA sequence: TGTGCCTGGAGTGTACCGGGGGGGGCTCCCCCAGATACGCAGTATTTT.

The CDR3 here is CASIPSPGQTMNTEAFF. CDR3 sequence (DNA): TGTGCCAGTATTCCCTCCCCGGGACAGACTATGAACACTGAAGCTTTCTTT. V is TRBV19 and J is TRBJ1-1; TRBD1 matches 7 bases. Per the germline V gene, CDR1 is LNHDA and CDR2 is SQIVND (reference sequence). V was pared by 7 bases and J by 0 bases, with 14 bases of the junction left unmatched. The CDR3 totals 17 residues.

The chain is built from TRBV28 and TRBJ1-5; 8 positions match TRBD1. Germline V lookup: CDR1 MDHEN, CDR2 SYDVKM. The length of the CDR3 is 14 residues. V lost 6 bases to trimming and J lost 6 bases; unmatched junction nucleotides: 7. CDR3: CASSPTGGVQPQHF. The CDR3 nucleotides read TGTGCCAGCAGCCCAACAGGGGGTGTTCAGCCCCAGCATTTT.

The V gene is TRBV5-4, the J gene TRBJ2-2, with a tentative D call TRBD1 (5 bases). V dropped 4 bases and J dropped 3 bases, with 13 bases sitting between them. CDR1 and CDR2 (germline): SGHNT, YYREEE (reference sequence). CDR3 length: 15 residues. CDR3 region: CASSRPRGDTGELFF. CDR3 DNA sequence: TGTGCCAGCAGCCGACCAAGGGGCGACACCGGGGAGCTGTTTTTT.

This chain uses TRBV7-3 with TRBJ2-5, with 8 bases fitting TRBD2. The length of the CDR3 is 14 residues. Per the germline V gene, CDR1 is SGHTA and CDR2 is FQGTGA. The junction had 3 bases not matched to a gene; V was cut back by 3 bases and J by 3 bases. The CDR3 loop is CASSLDSGKETQYF. As DNA, the CDR3 is TGTGCCAGCAGCTTGGATAGCGGGAAAGAGACCCAGTACTTC.

The chain links TRBV6-5 to TRBJ2-2; no definite D call. In germline, CDR1 is MNHEY, CDR2 SVGAGI. CDR3 length: 12 residues. V lost 6 bases to trimming and J lost 4 bases, with 6 bases between them. CDR3 protein: CASSPITGELFF. The CDR3 coding sequence is TGTGCCAGCAGCCCAATCACCGGGGAGCTGTTTTTT.

This clone appeared a single time. The junction and the germline gene differ at one end; a read error may be behind it. The V and J genes are TRBV27 and TRBJ1-1; the match to TRBD1 covers 10 bases. The germline V gene encodes CDR1 MNHEY and CDR2 SMNVEV (reference sequence). CDR3 length equals 18 residues. CDR3 bases: TGTGCCAGCAGTTTTAGACCGGGACAGGGGACGTGGGCCACTAAAGCTTTCTTT. Translated: CASSFRPGQGTWATKAFF.

The chain carries TRBV18 and TRBJ1-1, with 7 bases fitting TRBD1. V shed 6 bases, J shed 4 bases, and the junction held 8 bases outside the gene matches. Germline V gives CDR1 KGHSH, CDR2 LQKENI. There are 14 residues in the CDR3. DNA for the CDR3: TGTGCCAGCTCGGGGGGCAGGGGGTCCACTGAAGCTTTCTTT. Translation gives CASSGGRGSTEAFF.

The chain is built from TRBV2 and TRBJ1-1; D not certain. The V end lost 1 base, the J end lost 10 bases, and 4 bases lay between the germline ends. The CDR3 consists of 10 residues. Germline-derived CDR1 and CDR2 are SNHLY and FYNNEI. The chain's CDR3 is CASSEVGAFF. The CDR3 DNA is TGTGCCAGCAGTGAAGTCGGAGCTTTCTTT.

This chain joins TRBV29-1 and TRBJ1-5, with 7 bases aligning to TRBD1. The germline CDR1 and CDR2 sequences are SQVTM and ANQGSEA. CDR3 length: 13 residues. After removal of 4 bases from V and 7 bases from J, the junction contained 7 bases not matched to a gene. Written as DNA, the CDR3 is TGCAGCGTTGCTGGGGCAGGGGGACAGCCCCAGCATTTT. Residues: CSVAGAGGQPQHF.

V usage is TRBV27 and J usage is TRBJ2-2; D call uncertain. V dropped 4 bases and J dropped 4 bases, with 10 bases sitting between them. CDR3 length: 14 amino acids. CDR1 is MNHEY and CDR2 is SMNVEV in the germline V gene (reference sequence). CDR3 nucleotide sequence: TGTGCCAGCAGTTACACCCGAGGCACCGGGGAGCTGTTTTTT. Translating it yields CASSYTRGTGELFF.

The chain joins TRBV28 to TRBJ2-4; tentative D call: TRBD1 (5 bases). This CDR3 has 16 amino acids. V lost 4 bases to trimming and J lost 1 base, with 14 bases between them. Germline CDR1 and CDR2: MDHEN and SYDVKM. The CDR3 DNA sequence: TGTGCCAGCAGTTCCCTGACAGTTAGGGCCAAAAACATTCAGTACTTC. Translation: CASSSLTVRAKNIQYF.

This chain links TRBV28 with TRBJ2-1; D unresolved. Germline CDR1 and CDR2: MDHEN and SYDVKM. V was trimmed by 3 bases and J by 9 bases, leaving 18 bases between them. This CDR3 spans 15 amino acids. The CDR3 loop is CASSFDEVQLGEQFF. In DNA, the CDR3 is TGTGCCAGCAGTTTCGATGAGGTCCAATTGGGTGAGCAGTTCTTC.

V and J are TRBV29-1 and TRBJ2-1; 8 bases match TRBD1. Germline V gene data show CDR1 as SQVTM and CDR2 as ANQGSEA. With 6 bases clipped from V and 7 bases from J, the junction kept 14 bases outside the gene matches. The CDR3 spans 15 residues. The CDR3 reads CSVSFPSRGLNEQFF. The DNA of the CDR3 is TGCAGCGTCTCATTCCCGAGCAGGGGGCTTAATGAGCAGTTCTTC.

The sample holds a few counts of this clone. The J gene is TRBJ1-5, the V gene TRBV30, with D tentatively TRBD1 (6 bases). There are 14 residues in the CDR3. Germline V gives CDR1 GTSNPN, CDR2 SVGIG (reference sequence). Trimming cost V 1 base and J 7 bases, with 14 bases left between them. The DNA for the CDR3 is TGTGCCTGGAGTGGACAGGTTTCCGGCCAGCCCCAGCATTTT. This sequence encodes CAWSGQVSGQPQHF.